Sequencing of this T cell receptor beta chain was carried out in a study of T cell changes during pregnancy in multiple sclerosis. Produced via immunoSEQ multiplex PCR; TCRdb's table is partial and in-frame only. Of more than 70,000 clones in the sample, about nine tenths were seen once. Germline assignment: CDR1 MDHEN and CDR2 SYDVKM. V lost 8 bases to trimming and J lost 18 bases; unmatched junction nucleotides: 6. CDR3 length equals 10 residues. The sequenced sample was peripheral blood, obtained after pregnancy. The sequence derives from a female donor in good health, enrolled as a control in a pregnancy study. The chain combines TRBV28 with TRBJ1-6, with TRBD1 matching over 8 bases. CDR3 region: CASGSDRAHF. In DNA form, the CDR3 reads TGTGCCAGCGGCTCGGACAGGGCCCACTTT. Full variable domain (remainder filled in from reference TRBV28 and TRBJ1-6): DVKVTQSSRYLVKRTGEKVFLECVQDMDHENMFWYRQDPGLGLRLIYFSYDVKMKEKGDIPEGYSVSREKKERFSLILESASTNQTSMYLCASGSDRAHFGNGTRLTVT.